This TCR beta chain was recovered during a study of T cells in Graves' hyperthyroidism and ophthalmopathy (dated by TCRdb to between 2019 and 2020). Regarding the research as a whole: Peripheral blood samples were taken at the time of initial diagnosis, prior to any treatment. The paper describes TCR Vbeta CDR3 sequencing of 135 peripheral blood samples, made up of roughly 45 ophthalmopathy patients, around 78 hyperthyroidism patients and roughly 17 progressor patients. Whether ophthalmopathy could be predicted prospectively was tested in an independent validation cohort made up of 18 hyperthyroidism patients plus 17 patients who later progressed to ophthalmopathy. In roughly six Graves' hyperthyroidism patients, the study also compared T-cell repertoires from thyroid tissue with T-cell repertoires from blood. After sampling, hyperthyroidism patients received methimazole starting at 30 mg daily, and ophthalmopathy patients received high-dose intravenous methylprednisolone. The approximately 100 discovery patients were divided at random into training and test sets in a 7:3 ratio. To identify distinguishing TCR V-J signatures, a discovery cohort of about 95 patients was used, comprising 40 to 45 with Graves' ophthalmopathy and around 57 with stable Graves' hyperthyroidism. General study outcomes and caveats: Blood samples also contained most of the expanded thyroid clonotypes (frequency above 0.001), which suggests that blood repertoires may reflect thyroid immune responses. In cross-validation, a model built on a 13 V-J signature told ophthalmopathy apart from stable hyperthyroidism with roughly 87% sensitivity and around 84% specificity, and in testing the same model reached 80%/75%. In validation, progression to ophthalmopathy was predicted by the model with roughly 71% sensitivity and 72% to 85% specificity, a median of 6.5 months before onset. Sample size was not statistically predetermined, and blinding of investigators to group allocation was not performed.

CDR1 and CDR2 (MDHEN, SYDVKM) derive from the germline V gene. Reading from cysteine to phenylalanine, the CDR3 counts 15 amino acids. Only the CDR3 DNA stays, 45 bases, in frame from base 1. V and J lose 6 bases and 3 bases, and a span of 15 bases separates them. In the ophthalmopathy patients, disease was moderately to severely active, with a Clinical Activity Score of 3 or more, a NOSPECS grade of 4 or more, and a duration of less than 3 months. Patients with uncontrolled infections, other autoimmune diseases, pregnancy or lactation were excluded. Diagnoses were based on clinical symptoms, serum thyroxine and TRAb, thyroid ultrasound and orbital computed tomography. PBMCs were isolated from approximately 10 ml of fresh peripheral blood by Ficoll-Paque density gradient centrifugation. Total RNA was extracted using Trizol reagent, and RNA quality was assessed on an Agilent 2100 Bioanalyzer. This clonotype appeared many times. No cognate antigen has been identified for it. No qualities accompany the bases; no much larger clone lies one base away.

Amplification of TCR beta CDR3 regions was carried out from RNA transcripts. The first round of RT-PCR for the TCR CDR3 was performed with the HTBI primer set and the Qiagen OneStep RT-PCR kit. Libraries were constructed in a second round of multiplex PCR, after which size selection and purification were carried out. Libraries were sequenced paired-end with 100 bp reads on an Illumina HiSeq2000. As for the authors' bioinformatics: SOAPnuke was used to process the raw data, with reads discarded if the reads contained adapters or uncalled bases, had a mean Phred below 15, or lacked an exact constant-primer or identifier match. COPE v1.2.5 was used to merge high-quality paired reads, and clonotypes were defined as unique nucleotide sequences. Clonotypes were aligned to IMGT TRBV, TRBD and TRBJ reference segments using MiTCR v1.1. Only V-J combinations with frequency above 0.0001, covering 99% to 99.2% of repertoires, were analysed. The TCS score was defined as the ratio of F50 (clonal expansion) to E x V (chaos), calculated using BLOSUM62-based TCRdist between CDR3 peptides within each V-J. Welch's t-statistics and random forest reduced just over 500 V-J features to about 12, which were used in a naive Bayes classifier (R e1071). Starting from the raw public reads, TCRdb applied fastp trimming at Q25, assembled clones with MiXCR and retained in-frame beta chains. Identical CDR3 protein sequences are pooled into one entry, listed with their most common genes and DNA. The V and J calls reflect TCRdb's pipeline rather than the authors' work. Recorded for this sample are about half a million distinct CDR3 sequences; around a fifth of them occurred a single time. About half of the sample is in the top ten clones.

The chain links TRBV28 with TRBJ1-5; the D gene is unclear. Input material: blood. The TCR sequence derives from a woman in her 70s with Graves' ophthalmopathy. The CDR3 protein is CASSLALGFNQPQHF. Read as DNA, the sequence is TGTGCCAGCAGCCTGGCCTTAGGGTTCAATCAGCCCCAGCATTTT. Here the CDR3 is joined to the reference TRBV28 and TRBJ1-5 genes, and the full variable domain is: DVKVTQSSRYLVKRTGEKVFLECVQDMDHENMFWYRQDPGLGLRLIYFSYDVKMKEKGDIPEGYSVSREKKERFSLILESASTNQTSMYLCASSLALGFNQPQHFGDGTRLSIL.